These T cell receptor beta chains were read from a single sample in a study of response to subunit inactivated influenza vaccine. From the RT-PCR reads, TCRdb called clonotypes with MiXCR, one entry per CDR3 protein. The sample yields 590,000 or so distinct CDR3 sequences, around 15% seen once. This specimen was PBMCs from blood, taken around 14 days before vaccination. The receptors derive from a man aged 45-65 years who received an inactivated influenza vaccine. Both conserved end residues are part of each CDR3.

V	J	CDR3
TRBV7-3	TRBJ2-3	CASSRGSSDTQYF
TRBV18	TRBJ2-5	CASSSPVRETQYF
TRBV15	TRBJ2-1	CATSVSGREYNEQFF
TRBV18	TRBJ2-5	CASSPPRGGSETQYF
TRBV11-2	TRBJ2-6	CASSPGSGSRSGANVLTF
TRBV4-1	TRBJ2-5	CASSSPGRDRVPGTQYF
TRBV27	TRBJ2-1	CASSLRRGYNEQFF
TRBV10-2	TRBJ2-7	CASSESGAGGFYEQYF
TRBV4-1	TRBJ2-2	CASSLSVIRIRGSTGELFF
TRBV4-3	TRBJ2-2	CASSHSGELFF
TRBV20-1	TRBJ2-1	CSANLLAGGSRNNEQFF
TRBV10-3	TRBJ2-3	CAISVATSGGGDTQYF
TRBV27	TRBJ2-6	CASSIDRANLPSGANVLTF
TRBV29-1	TRBJ2-3	CSVDLLAGGGTDTQYF